This T cell receptor beta chain appears in the sequencing data of a study of cytomegalovirus exposure and HLA in healthy donors. Turning to the study itself: The same platform was used for the 120 validation repertoires and the roughly 640 first-cohort repertoires, a later analysis reported.

The CDR3 spans 15 residues. Germline CDR1 MNHEY, CDR2 SMNVEV (reference sequence). Trimming pared 5 bases from V and 4 bases from J, leaving 17 bases between. This clone appeared once. Produced via immunoSEQ multiplex PCR; TCRdb's table is partial and in-frame only. The sample contains 200,000 or so clones, approximately 86% of which appear only once. V is TRBV27 and J is TRBJ1-2, with D possibly TRBD1 on 6 matching bases. The receptor was isolated from a woman between 18 and 30 years old in good health and CMV-seronegative. The sequencing sample was made of PBMCs. CDR3 in amino acids: CASSLQGVDTYGYTF. CDR3 nucleotides: TGTGCCAGCAGTCTACAGGGCGTCGATACCTATGGCTACACCTTC.